This T cell receptor beta chain was sequenced for a study of shared clonotypes between healthy human individuals. The germline CDR1 and CDR2 sequences are MNHEY and SMNVEV (reference sequence). CDR3 length: 14 residues. V lost 1 base, J lost 7 bases, and 11 bases lay in between. The repertoire was sequenced with immunoSEQ multiplex PCR; TCRdb's copy has only in-frame clones and lacks some. The sample yields about 600,000 clones, 95% to 98% seen once. Naive CD8 cells were CD45RO-negative, positively selected for CCR7, excluding terminally differentiated effector memory CD45RA+ cells. J is TRBJ2-1 and V is TRBV27; no clear D. The receptor was isolated from a young man in good health. The sequenced sample consisted of naive CD8+ T cells sorted from blood. CDR3 sequence reads: CASSLYQLGNEQFF. The CDR3, as DNA: TGTGCCAGCAGTTTATACCAGCTAGGTAATGAGCAGTTCTTC.